Given below is one TCR beta chain in context. Its antigen is unknown. No much larger clone exists at a distance of one base, and base qualities are not known. TCRbeta CDR3 regions were amplified from genomic DNA by means of the immunoSEQ Assay, a bias-controlled multiplex PCR. Under the source paper's analysis protocol: Within the assay, amplification of reference gene primers was used to estimate how many nucleated cells each sample contained. To quantify the absolute abundance of each unique TCRbeta CDR3 rearrangement, sequence reads were collapsed and filtered. Productive Simpson clonality was computed per sample as the square root of Simpson's diversity index over productive rearrangements. TCRdb carries this immuneACCESS record with in-frame sequences only. Its versions omit some clonotypes, under half of them owing to an unresolved V gene in the studies checked, with the rest unexplained. That table furnishes V, J and clone size, whereas the DNA furnished D and trimming. The table for this sample lists about 270,000 clones; 82% of them were counted only once. Roughly 3.1% of the sample is taken by the ten largest.

Collaborating institutions collected whole blood in K2EDTA tubes following their own protocols. For TCRbeta analysis, collaborator samples were shipped as frozen whole blood, as isolated PBMCs, or as DNA extracted from either sample type. The sample originates from a study of blood T cell repertoires in COVID-19 (dated by TCRdb to the early 2020s). Regarding the complete study: Samples from collaborators originated in the United States, Italy and Spain and spanned both the acute and convalescent phases of COVID-19. The prospective study material was composed of cDNA or gDNA derived from T cells, B-cell-depleted T cells, or PBMCs. Deeply sampled blood TCRbeta repertoires from subjects exposed to, actively infected with, or recovered from COVID-19 were included in the dataset. The repertoires were made available in a free public database intended to serve as a resource for research on the immune response to SARS-CoV-2. The samples were drawn from two sources: the first 160 participants of the ongoing ImmuneRACE study, and fewer than 1,500 subjects contributed by 6 global collaborators. Sample metadata almost always included a de-identified subject ID, COVID-19 status, age in years and sex. Where HLA class I and class II types were available, the types were taken from metadata supplied by the sample provider, not from assay-based typing. Beyond this particular receptor, the publication reports: The amount of clinical and demographic metadata varied by source and participant and was provided uncurated.

Based on the germline V gene (reference sequence), the CDR1 and CDR2 sequences are LGHDT and YNNKEL. V and J are trimmed by 6 bases and 7 bases, and the gene matches miss 6 bases of the junction. The CDR3 runs 15 amino acids, cysteine and phenylalanine included. Kept here is only the CDR3 DNA, which spans 45 bases and is read in frame from base 1. The chain links TRBV3-1 (or the pseudogene TRBV3-2) with TRBJ2-1, and 13 junction bases match TRBD2. The sequenced sample consisted of peripheral blood. The TCR comes from a woman under 30 with acute or convalescent COVID-19. The DNA sequence is as follows: TGTGCCAGCAGGCAAACTAGCGGGAGGGTTAATGAGCAGTTCTTC. This sequence encodes CASRQTSGRVNEQFF.